At least ten counts were recorded for the clone carrying this T cell receptor (beta chain). This entry comes from a study of Graves' ophthalmopathy and Graves' hyperthyroidism. The PBMC fraction was derived from roughly 10 ml of fresh peripheral blood. RNA transcripts yielded amplified TCR beta CDR3 regions. RT-PCR was first run with HTBI primers, then multiplex PCR in a second round. TCRdb recomputed calls from the multiplex PCR reads with MiXCR, one row per CDR3 protein. The table lists about 410,000 distinct CDR3 sequences, approximately 16% of them singletons. Specimen: peripheral blood. This TCR came from a woman between 18 and 29 years old with Graves' ophthalmopathy.

CDR3 in DNA: TGTGCCAGCAGGAGGGGGGAAGCAGCTGAAGCTTTCTTT. Amino acids: CASRRGEAAEAFF. The J gene is TRBJ1-1, the V gene TRBV7-9; tentative D call: TRBD1 (6 bases). Germline V lookup: CDR1 SEHNR, CDR2 FQNEAQ (reference sequence). This CDR3 region has 13 residues. V was pared by 6 bases and J by 6 bases, with 14 bases between.